This TCR beta chain came from a study of shared clonotypes between healthy human individuals. This clone was detected a few times. Some clones are missing from TCRdb's copy, which holds only in-frame ones; the method was immunoSEQ multiplex PCR. The sample includes some 79,000 clones, about 61% of them seen just once. The CDR3 contains 15 residues. The germline gives CDR1 PRHDT, CDR2 FYEKMQ (reference sequence). V shed 2 bases and J shed 0 bases, with 8 bases lying between them. This sequence joins TRBV13 and TRBJ2-1; D not certain. Sequenced material: memory CD8+ T cells sorted from blood. Subset described: CD45RO+ cells pooled with CCR7-negative TemRA cells. The clonotype originates from a man under 40 in good health. The CDR3 sequence is CASSLFFSSYNEQFF. CDR3 nucleotide sequence: TGTGCCAGCAGCTTATTCTTTAGCTCCTACAATGAGCAGTTCTTC.